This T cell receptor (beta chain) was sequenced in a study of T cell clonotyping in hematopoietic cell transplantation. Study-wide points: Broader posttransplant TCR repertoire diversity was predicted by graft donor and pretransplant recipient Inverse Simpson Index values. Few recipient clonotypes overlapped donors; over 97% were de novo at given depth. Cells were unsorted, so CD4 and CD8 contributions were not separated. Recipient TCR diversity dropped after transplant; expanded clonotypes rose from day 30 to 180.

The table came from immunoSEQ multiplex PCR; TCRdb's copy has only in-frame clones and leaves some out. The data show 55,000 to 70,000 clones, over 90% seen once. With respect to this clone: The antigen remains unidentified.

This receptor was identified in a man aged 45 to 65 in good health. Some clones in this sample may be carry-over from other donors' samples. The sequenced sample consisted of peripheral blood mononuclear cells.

The CDR3 DNA is TGTGCCAGTAGTATCCGTACAGGCTCCAGATACTATGGCTACACCTTC. Protein product: CASSIRTGSRYYGYTF. V gene TRBV19 combines with J gene TRBJ1-2; weak D call: TRBD1 (5 bases). Per germline, CDR1 LNHDA and CDR2 SQIVND (reference sequence). The CDR3 is 16 residues long. Between the trimmed V and J ends, which lost 3 bases and 3 bases, there was a span of 17 bases. The full variable domain, its missing parts supplied by reference TRBV19 and TRBJ1-2, is DGGITQSPKYLFRKEGQNVTLSCEQNLNHDAMYWYRQDPGQGLRLIYYSQIVNDFQKGDIAEGYSVSREKKESFPLTVTSAQKNPTAFYLCASSIRTGSRYYGYTFGSGTRLTVV.